This T cell receptor beta chain appears in the sequencing data of a study of blood T cell repertoires in COVID-19. Study in general: Acute-phase and convalescent COVID-19 samples originated in the United States, Italy and Spain. PBMCs, B-cell-depleted T cells, or T cells were the source of the cDNA or gDNA that made up the material.

Patients in Seattle were enrolled during active infection, then followed longitudinally. Original handling: Nucleated cell number was recorded as an estimate derived from reference gene primer amplification. Produced via immunoSEQ multiplex PCR; TCRdb's table is partial and in-frame only. V and J calls and clone size are those listed in that table; D and trimming were worked out from the DNA. Among roughly 350,000 clones listed, approximately 91% were seen once. This sequence originates from a woman in her 70s with COVID-19, enrolled during active disease. Material: peripheral blood.

The CDR3 is CATSDSQRQGRNQPQHF. In nucleotides, the CDR3 is TGTGCCACCAGTGATTCCCAACGGCAGGGGCGCAATCAGCCCCAGCATTTT. The chain employs TRBV24-1 and TRBJ1-5, with a weak D call TRBD1 (6 bases). Trimming pared 2 bases from V and 2 bases from J, leaving 15 bases between. This CDR3 spans 17 amino acids. Germline V gene data show CDR1 as KGHDR and CDR2 as SFDVKD.